Listed here are 3 T cell receptor beta chains from one sample, sequenced in a study of T cells in Graves' hyperthyroidism and ophthalmopathy. Amplification of TCR beta CDR3 regions was performed using RNA transcripts as template. When the TCR CDR3 underwent first-round RT-PCR, the HTBI primer set was used. TCRdb redid the calling of the multiplex PCR reads with MiXCR, one entry per CDR3 protein. Found here are roughly 660,000 distinct CDR3 sequences, 17% of them singletons; the top ten hold roughly a sixth. Sequenced sample: blood. These receptors all come from a man aged 45-60 years with Graves' hyperthyroidism.

About this clonotype itself: Relative to the germline gene, one junction end is altered; a read error may explain this. This chain links TRBV20-1 with TRBJ2-3, with D perhaps TRBD1 (6 bases). The CDR3 runs to 14 residues. CDR1 and CDR2 from the germline V gene are DFQATT and SNEGSKA (reference sequence). In nucleotides, the CDR3 is TGCAGTTCTAGAAGGAGGACAGTCACAGATACGCAGTATTTT. Amino acid sequence: CSSRRRTVTDTQYF.

This clonotype was seen many times. The chain couples TRBV2 to TRBJ2-7; TRBD2 agrees at 10 bases. The CDR3 is 14 residues long. The germline V gene has CDR1 SNHLY and CDR2 FYNNEI. V shed 6 bases, J shed 5 bases, and the junction held 7 bases outside the gene matches. The CDR3 region is CASRTGTSDHEQYF. The CDR3 coding sequence is TGTGCCAGCAGGACCGGGACTAGCGACCACGAGCAGTACTTC.

This clonotype came up many times. CDR3 coding DNA: TGTGCCAGCAGTTTAGCGCGGGGCAATTCACCCCTCCACTTT. Translation gives CASSLARGNSPLHF. The chain couples TRBV12-3 or TRBV12-4 to TRBJ1-6; D might be TRBD1 (5 bases). The CDR3 covers 14 residues. Trimming took off 0 bases at V and 7 bases at J, with 7 bases between the two ends.